The clone carrying this TCR beta chain has a handful of counts. Its antigen is still unknown. The source of the sample is a study of response to subunit inactivated influenza vaccine. Points from the study as a whole: Every seasonal influenza vaccination brings in few new T cells, the authors suggested.

Using its own MiXCR run on the RT-PCR reads, TCRdb lists one record per CDR3 protein. The table has 650,000 or so distinct CDR3 sequences, around 15% seen once. Trimming took off 1 base at V and 2 bases at J, with 7 bases between the two ends. The CDR3 is made up of 14 amino acids. The germline V gene encodes CDR1 MGHRA and CDR2 YSYEKL. The input for sequencing was PBMCs from blood, taken 14 to 15 days before vaccination. J is TRBJ2-3 and V is TRBV4-1; D gene unclear. This TCR came from a man over 45 who received an inactivated influenza vaccine. The DNA for the CDR3 is TGCGCCAGCAGCCAAGTGCTCCCCACAGATACGCAGTATTTT. This encodes CASSQVLPTDTQYF.